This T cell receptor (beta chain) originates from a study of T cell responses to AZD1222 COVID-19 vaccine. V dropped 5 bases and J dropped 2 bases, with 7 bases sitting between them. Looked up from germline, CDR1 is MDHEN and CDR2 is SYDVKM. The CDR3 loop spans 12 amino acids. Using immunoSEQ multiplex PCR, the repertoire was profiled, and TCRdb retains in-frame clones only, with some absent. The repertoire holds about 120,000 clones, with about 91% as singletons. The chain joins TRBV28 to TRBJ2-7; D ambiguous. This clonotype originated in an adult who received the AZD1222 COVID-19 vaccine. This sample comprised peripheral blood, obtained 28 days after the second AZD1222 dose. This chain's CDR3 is CASSTDTYEQYF. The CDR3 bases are TGTGCCAGCAGTACAGATACCTACGAGCAGTACTTC.